This entry is about one T cell receptor (beta chain). The authors' processing: Estimation of nucleated cell counts was performed using reference gene primer amplification. Only in-frame clones appear in the TCRdb table, and some are missing; sequencing was by immunoSEQ multiplex PCR. The V and J calls and clone size are taken from that table; D and trimming were inferred from the DNA. The sample contains approximately 45,000 clones, 83% of which appear only once. The sample belongs to a study of blood T cell repertoires in COVID-19. Background on the study: Acute and convalescent COVID-19 specimens originated in the United States, Italy and Spain. PBMCs, B-cell-depleted T cells, or T cells were the source of the cDNA or gDNA that made up the material.

Germline lookup yields CDR1 SGHRS and CDR2 YFSETQ. The V and J ends lost 4 bases and 11 bases, in that order; junction bases with no gene match: 7. This CDR3 has 13 amino acids. J is TRBJ1-5 and V is TRBV5-1; 9 nucleotides agree with TRBD1. The TCR originated in a woman aged 80 or older with acute or convalescent COVID-19. Sequenced: peripheral blood. CDR3 nucleotides: TGCGCCAGCAGCCCTCGACAGGGGGAAGCCCAGCATTTT. Its protein is CASSPRQGEAQHF.